The clone carrying this T cell receptor beta chain was found many times. Its antigen is not identified. CDR1 and CDR2 (germline): SGDLS, YYNGEE. V gave up 0 bases and J gave up 6 bases, with 2 bases separating them. The CDR3 sequence is 11 residues long. For TCR beta, libraries came from quantitative 5'-RACE with molecular barcodes. Each CDR3 protein gets one entry after TCRdb re-called the 5' RACE reads with MiXCR. Counted here are about 700,000 distinct CDR3 sequences, around 20% occurring once; the ten biggest clones make up around a fifth. These data come from a study of CD8 T cells in ankylosing spondylitis. Study-level points and caveats: Some motif variants were previously reported in reactive arthritis synovial fluid and blood. It appeared that ankylosing spondylitis blood was characterized by a TCR beta motif of under ten highly homologous variants.

What was sequenced was blood, either unsorted or a sorted T cell fraction (not recorded which). The chain carries TRBV9 and TRBJ2-3; D remains unclear. The source of this sequence is a male donor with ankylosing spondylitis. The CDR3 region has the DNA TGTGCCAGCAGCGTAGGTGATACGCAGTATTTT. Amino acids: CASSVGDTQYF.